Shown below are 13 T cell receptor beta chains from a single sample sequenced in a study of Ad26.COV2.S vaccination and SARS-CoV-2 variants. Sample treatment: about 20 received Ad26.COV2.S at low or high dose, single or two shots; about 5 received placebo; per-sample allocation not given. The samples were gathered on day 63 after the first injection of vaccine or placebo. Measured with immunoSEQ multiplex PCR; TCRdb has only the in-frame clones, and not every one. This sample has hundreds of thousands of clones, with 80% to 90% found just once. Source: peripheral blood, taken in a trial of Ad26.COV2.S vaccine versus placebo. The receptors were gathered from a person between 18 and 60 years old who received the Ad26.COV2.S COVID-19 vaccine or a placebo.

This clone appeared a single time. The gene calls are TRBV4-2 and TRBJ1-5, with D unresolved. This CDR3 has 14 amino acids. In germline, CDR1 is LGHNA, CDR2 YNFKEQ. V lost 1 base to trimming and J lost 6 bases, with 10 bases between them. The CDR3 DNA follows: TGTGCCAGCAGCCAAGGGGCAGCGGGTCAGCCCCAGCATTTT. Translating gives CASSQGAAGQPQHF.

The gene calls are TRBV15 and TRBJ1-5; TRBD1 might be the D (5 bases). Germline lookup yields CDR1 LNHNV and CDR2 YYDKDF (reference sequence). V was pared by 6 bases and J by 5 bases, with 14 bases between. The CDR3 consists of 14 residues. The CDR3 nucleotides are TGTGCCACCAGGCCGGGACGGCAAGATCAGCCCCAGCATTTT. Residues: CATRPGRQDQPQHF.

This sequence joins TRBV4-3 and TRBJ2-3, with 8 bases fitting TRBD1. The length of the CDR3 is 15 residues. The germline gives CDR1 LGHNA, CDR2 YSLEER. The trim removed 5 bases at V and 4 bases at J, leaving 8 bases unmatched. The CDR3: CASSSDREWSDTQYF. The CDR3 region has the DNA TGCGCCAGCAGCTCGGACAGGGAATGGTCAGATACGCAGTATTTT.

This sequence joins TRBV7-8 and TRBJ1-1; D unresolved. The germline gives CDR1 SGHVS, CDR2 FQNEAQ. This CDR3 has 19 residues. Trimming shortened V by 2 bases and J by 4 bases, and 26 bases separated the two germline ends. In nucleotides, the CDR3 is TGTGCCAGCAGCTTATTTACTTGGAGACCCCTACTTCCAGCCACTGAAGCTTTCTTT. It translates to CASSLFTWRPLLPATEAFF.

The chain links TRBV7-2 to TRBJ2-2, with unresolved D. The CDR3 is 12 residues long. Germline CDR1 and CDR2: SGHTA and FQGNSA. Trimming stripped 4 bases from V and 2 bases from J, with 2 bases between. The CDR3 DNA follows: TGTGCCAGCAGCTATAACACCGGGGAGCTGTTTTTT. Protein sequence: CASSYNTGELFF.

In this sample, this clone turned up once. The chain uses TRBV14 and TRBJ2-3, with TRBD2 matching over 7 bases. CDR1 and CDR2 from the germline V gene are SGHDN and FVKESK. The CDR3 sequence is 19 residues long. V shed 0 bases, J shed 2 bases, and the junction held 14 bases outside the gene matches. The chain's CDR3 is CASSQEGIRGLSYTDTQYF. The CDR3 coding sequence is TGTGCCAGCAGCCAAGAGGGTATTAGGGGACTATCATACACAGATACGCAGTATTTT.

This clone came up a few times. CDR3 coding DNA: TGCGCCAGCAGCCAAGAACCCTCTAGCGGGATTACATCCTACGAGCAGTACTTC. Encoded protein: CASSQEPSSGITSYEQYF. The chain has TRBV4-3 and TRBJ2-7; 9 nucleotides agree with TRBD2. The CDR3 runs to 18 residues. Unmatched junction bases numbered 10, after V lost 0 bases and J lost 1 base. From germline, CDR1 is LGHNA and CDR2 YSLEER.

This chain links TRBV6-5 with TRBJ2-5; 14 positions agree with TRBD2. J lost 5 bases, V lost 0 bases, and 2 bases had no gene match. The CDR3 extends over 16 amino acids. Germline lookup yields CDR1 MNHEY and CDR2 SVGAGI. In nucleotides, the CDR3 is TGTGCCAGCAGTTACTCCGGGACTAGCGGGAGTGAGACCCAGTACTTC. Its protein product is CASSYSGTSGSETQYF.

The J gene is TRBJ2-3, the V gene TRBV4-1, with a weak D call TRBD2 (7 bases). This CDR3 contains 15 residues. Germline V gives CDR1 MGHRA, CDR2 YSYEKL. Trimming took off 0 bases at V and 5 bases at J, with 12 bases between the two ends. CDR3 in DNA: TGCGCCAGCAGCCAAGATGGGGGGGCGTTAGATACGCAGTATTTT. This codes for CASSQDGGALDTQYF.

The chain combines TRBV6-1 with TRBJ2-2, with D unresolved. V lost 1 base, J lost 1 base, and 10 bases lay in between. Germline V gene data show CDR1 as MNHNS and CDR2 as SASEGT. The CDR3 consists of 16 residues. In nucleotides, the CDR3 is TGTGCCAGCAGTGAAGGCAGAAAGGTGAACACCGGGGAGCTGTTTTTT. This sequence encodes CASSEGRKVNTGELFF.

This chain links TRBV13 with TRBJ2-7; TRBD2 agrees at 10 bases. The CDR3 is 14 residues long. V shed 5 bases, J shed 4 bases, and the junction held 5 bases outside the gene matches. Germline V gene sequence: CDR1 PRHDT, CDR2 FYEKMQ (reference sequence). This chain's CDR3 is CASSRTSGRYEQYF. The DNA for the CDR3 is TGTGCCAGCAGCCGGACTAGCGGAAGATACGAGCAGTACTTC.

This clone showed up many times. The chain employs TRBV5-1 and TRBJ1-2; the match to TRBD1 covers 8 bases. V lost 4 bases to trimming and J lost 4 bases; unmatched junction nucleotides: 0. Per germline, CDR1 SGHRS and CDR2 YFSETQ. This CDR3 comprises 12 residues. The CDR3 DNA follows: TGCGCCAGCAGCACAGGGGGCTATGGCTACACCTTC. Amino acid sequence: CASSTGGYGYTF.

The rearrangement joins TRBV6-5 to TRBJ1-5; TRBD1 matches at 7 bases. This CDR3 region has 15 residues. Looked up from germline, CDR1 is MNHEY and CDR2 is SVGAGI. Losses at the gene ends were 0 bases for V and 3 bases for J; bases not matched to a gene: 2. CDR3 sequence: CASSYSTGFNQPQHF. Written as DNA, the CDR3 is TGTGCCAGCAGTTACTCGACAGGGTTCAATCAGCCCCAGCATTTT.